Given below is one T cell receptor (beta chain) in context. There are many counts of this clonotype. Its recognized antigen is unknown. No much larger clone is present one base from it, and per-base qualities are unavailable. Graves' hyperthyroidism was defined as stable when no progression to ophthalmopathy occurred over 18 months of follow-up. Hyperthyroidism patients were newly diagnosed, had a disease duration of under 2 months, and were aged 18 to 65 years. Any patient with an uncontrolled infection, another autoimmune disease, pregnancy or lactation was excluded. Diagnoses were established on the basis of clinical symptoms, serum thyroxine and TRAb, thyroid ultrasound, and orbital computed tomography. Ficoll-Paque density gradient centrifugation was used to isolate PBMCs from about 10 ml of fresh peripheral blood. Trizol reagent was used to extract total RNA, and RNA quality was then checked on an Agilent 2100 Bioanalyzer.

The sample originates from a study of T cells in Graves' hyperthyroidism and ophthalmopathy (dated by TCRdb to 2018 to 2020). Turning to the overall study: Peripheral blood samples were taken at the time of initial diagnosis, prior to any treatment. Thyroid tissue and blood T-cell repertoires from more than five Graves' hyperthyroidism patients were also compared in the study. To identify TCR V-J signatures that set the groups apart, the researchers used a discovery cohort of 90 to 100 patients, made up of under 45 with Graves' ophthalmopathy and about 60 with stable Graves' hyperthyroidism. According to the paper, TCR Vbeta CDR3 sequencing was carried out on about 140 peripheral blood samples, which came from around 43 ophthalmopathy, around 75 hyperthyroidism and roughly 17 progressor patients. Prospective prediction of ophthalmopathy was tested in an independent validation cohort of 18 to 20 hyperthyroidism patients and some 17 patients who later progressed to ophthalmopathy. After sampling, hyperthyroidism patients received methimazole starting at 30 mg daily, and ophthalmopathy patients received high-dose intravenous methylprednisolone. For training and testing, the roughly 97 patients in the discovery cohort were randomly divided in a 7:3 ratio.

Results and caveats for the whole study, not just this receptor: Ophthalmopathy was separated from stable hyperthyroidism by a 13 V-J signature model, with about 86% sensitivity and around 81% specificity obtained in cross-validation and 80%/75% obtained in testing. Blood samples also contained most of the expanded thyroid clonotypes (frequency above 0.001), which suggests that blood repertoires may reflect thyroid immune responses. No statistical method was used to fix the sample size in advance, and group allocation was not hidden from the investigators. During validation, the model predicted progression to ophthalmopathy a median of about 5.9 months ahead of onset, with roughly 65% sensitivity and less than 85% specificity.

The germline V gene encodes CDR1 GTSNPN and CDR2 SVGIG (reference sequence). V lost 4 bases and J lost 1 base; the stretch between them is 7 bases long. The CDR3 goes from the cysteine to the phenylalanine over 12 residues. The read is trimmed to its CDR3 DNA, 36 bases read in frame from base 1. Amplification of TCR beta CDR3 regions was carried out from RNA transcripts. For the first round of RT-PCR on the TCR CDR3, the HTBI primer set was used together with the Qiagen OneStep RT-PCR kit. The libraries were constructed in a second round of multiplex PCR and then size-selected and purified. Sequencing of the libraries was done on an Illumina HiSeq2000 using paired-end 100 bp reads. The source study handled its data this way. Raw data were processed with SOAPnuke, discarding reads with adapters, uncalled bases, mean Phred below 15, or no exact constant-primer or identifier match. High-quality paired reads were merged with COPE v1.2.5, and unique nucleotide sequences were defined as clonotypes. MiTCR v1.1 was used to align the clonotypes against IMGT TRBV, TRBD and TRBJ reference segments. Only V-J combinations with frequency above 0.0001, covering about 99% of repertoires, were analysed. A TCS score was defined as the ratio of F50 (clonal expansion) to E x V (chaos), with BLOSUM62-based TCRdist applied between CDR3 peptides within each V-J. Welch's t-statistics and random forest reduced roughly 530 V-J features to about 13, which were used in a naive Bayes classifier (R e1071). The raw public data were reprocessed by TCRdb itself: fastp quality trimming at Q25, MiXCR clonotype calling, in-frame beta chains only. Each entry merges the rows of one CDR3 protein and shows their most common DNA and genes. In this record, the V and J calls reflect TCRdb's handling and not the investigators' own analysis. The sample includes approximately 420,000 distinct CDR3 sequences, with more than 13% observed a single time. 30% to 35% of the sample goes to the ten largest clones.

The material sequenced was blood. The rearrangement joined TRBV30 to TRBJ1-1; there is no confident call for the D gene. This sequence originates from a woman younger than 45 with Graves' hyperthyroidism. The CDR3 has the sequence CAWNSPNTEAFF. The DNA reads as follows: TGTGCCTGGAATTCTCCGAACACTGAAGCTTTCTTT.